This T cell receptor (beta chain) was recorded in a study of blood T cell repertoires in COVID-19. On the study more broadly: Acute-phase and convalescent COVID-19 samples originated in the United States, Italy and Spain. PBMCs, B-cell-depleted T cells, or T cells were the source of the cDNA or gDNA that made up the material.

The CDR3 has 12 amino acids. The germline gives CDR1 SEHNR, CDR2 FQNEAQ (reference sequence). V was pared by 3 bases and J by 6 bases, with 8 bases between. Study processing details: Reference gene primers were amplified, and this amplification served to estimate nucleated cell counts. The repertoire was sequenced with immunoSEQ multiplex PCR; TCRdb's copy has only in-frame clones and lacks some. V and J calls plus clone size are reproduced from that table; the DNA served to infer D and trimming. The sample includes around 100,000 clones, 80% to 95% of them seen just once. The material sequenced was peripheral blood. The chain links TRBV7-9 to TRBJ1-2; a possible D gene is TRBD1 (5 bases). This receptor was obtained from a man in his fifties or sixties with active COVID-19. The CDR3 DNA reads TGTGCCAGCAGCTTGACAGACCATGGCTACACCTTC. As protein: CASSLTDHGYTF.